One sample yielded the 23 T cell receptor beta chains listed below, sequenced in a study of human T cells and chemical hapten exposure. TCRdb re-called the RACE reads with MiXCR, one entry per CDR3 protein. This table has roughly 74,000 distinct CDR3 sequences, 32% appearing once. Time point of the sample: patch test 1, 2 weeks after DPC sensitization. Treatment denoted: therapeutic diphenylcyclopropenone sensitization with weekly scalp DPC. This specimen consisted of whole blood, obtained in connection with sensitization to the hapten diphenylcyclopropenone (DPC). These receptors were collected from a man in his forties with alopecia areata. Some clones in this sample may be carry-over from other donors' samples.

This clonotype came up many times. This sequence joins TRBV6-1 and TRBJ2-1; D might be TRBD1 (5 bases). The CDR3 runs 14 residues. The germline V gene has CDR1 MNHNS and CDR2 SASEGT. V lost 0 bases, J lost 12 bases, and 15 bases lay in between. The CDR3 loop is CASSEARVRRGQFF. CDR3 bases: TGTGCCAGCAGTGAAGCGCGCGTCAGAAGGGGGCAGTTCTTC.

This chain links TRBV6-1 with TRBJ2-7; 7 bases agree with TRBD1. From germline, CDR1 is MNHNS and CDR2 SASEGT. V lost 4 bases to trimming and J lost 6 bases; unmatched junction nucleotides: 9. The CDR3 sequence is 14 residues long. As DNA, the CDR3 is TGTGCCAGCAGTGGCACCGGGACAGATGGCGAGCAGTACTTC. Translation: CASSGTGTDGEQYF.

V is TRBV7-8 and J is TRBJ2-6, with 11 nucleotides matching TRBD2. CDR1 is SGHVS and CDR2 is FQNEAQ in the germline V gene. J gave up 3 bases and V 1 base, and 5 bases lay outside the gene matches. This CDR3 region has 18 residues. CDR3 protein: CASSLVLAGVVGANVLTF. The DNA of the CDR3 is TGTGCCAGCAGCTTAGTACTAGCGGGAGTTGTTGGGGCCAACGTCCTGACTTTC. The full variable domain, its missing parts supplied by reference TRBV7-8 and TRBJ2-6, is GAGVSQSPRYKVAKRGQDVALRCDPISGHVSLFWYQQALGQGPEFLTYFQNEAQLDKSGLPSDRFFAERPEGSVSTLKIQRTQQEDSAVYLCASSLVLAGVVGANVLTFGAGSRLTVL.

The CDR3 loop is CASSYTSGVGTQYF. The CDR3 coding sequence is TGTGCCAGCAGTTACACTAGCGGTGTCGGGACCCAGTACTTC. This rearrangement joins TRBV6-5 to TRBJ2-5, with 8 bases that match TRBD2. The V gene's germline CDR1 is MNHEY and CDR2 SVGAGI. This CDR3 region has 14 residues. V gave up 2 bases and J gave up 7 bases; unmatched junction bases: 6.

The chain employs TRBV10-2 and TRBJ2-7; D may match TRBD1 or TRBD2 (5 bases each). CDR3 length: 13 amino acids. Germline V gives CDR1 WSHSY, CDR2 SAAADI. Trimming stripped 4 bases from V and 6 bases from J, with 13 bases between. For the CDR3, the DNA is TGCGCCAGCAGTGGAAAGGGGAGATCCGAGCAGTACTTC. It is translated as CASSGKGRSEQYF.

J is TRBJ2-2 and V is TRBV7-9; 9 nucleotides align to TRBD1. V was pared by 4 bases and J by 5 bases, with 5 bases of the junction left unmatched. The CDR3 covers 15 residues. CDR1 SEHNR and CDR2 FQNEAQ come from the germline V gene (reference sequence). The CDR3 loop reads CASSSGQGWTGELFF. The CDR3 nucleotides are TGTGCCAGCAGCTCGGGACAGGGTTGGACCGGGGAGCTGTTTTTT.

The V call is TRBV12-3 or TRBV12-4, the J call TRBJ1-6, with TRBD1 matching over 10 bases. Unmatched junction bases numbered 12, after V lost 6 bases and J lost 7 bases. The CDR3 has 17 residues. This chain's CDR3 is CASSTPTGGAWNSPLHF. Here the CDR3 DNA reads TGTGCCAGCAGCACCCCGACAGGGGGCGCTTGGAATTCACCCCTCCACTTT.

This clonotype was counted a few times. J is TRBJ2-2 and V is TRBV6-1; 11 positions match TRBD2. The trim removed 6 bases at V and 5 bases at J, leaving 5 bases unmatched. CDR3 length: 15 residues. CDR1 is MNHNS, CDR2 SASEGT, per germline. The CDR3 region has the DNA TGTGCCAGCAGGGGGGTAGCGGGAGGGACCGGGGAGCTGTTTTTT. This encodes CASRGVAGGTGELFF.

This clonotype was seen a handful of times. The chain carries TRBV6-5 and TRBJ2-7, with D possibly matching TRBD1 (6 bases). V gave up 7 bases and J gave up 0 bases, with 13 bases separating them. This CDR3 has 14 residues. The germline V gene has CDR1 MNHEY and CDR2 SVGAGI. The CDR3 bases are TGTGCCAGCAAACGAAGGGGGAGCTCCTACGAGCAGTACTTC. Amino acids: CASKRRGSSYEQYF.

This chain connects TRBV6-6 to TRBJ1-5, with TRBD1 matching 7 bases. CDR3 length: 14 amino acids. Germline V gene lookup returns CDR1 MNHNY and CDR2 SVGAGI (reference sequence). J gave up 4 bases and V 7 bases, and 7 bases lay outside the gene matches. CDR3 region: CASTDRVRNQPQHF. DNA for the CDR3: TGTGCCAGCACCGACAGGGTAAGAAATCAGCCCCAGCATTTT.

The CDR3 here is CASSPIGGKTEAFF. CDR3 bases: TGTGCCAGCTCACCTATCGGAGGGAAAACTGAAGCTTTCTTT. The V gene is TRBV18, the J gene TRBJ1-1; D remains ambiguous. Germline CDR1 and CDR2: KGHSH and LQKENI. Trimming stripped 3 bases from V and 5 bases from J, with 13 bases between. The CDR3 consists of 14 residues.

The rearrangement links TRBV6-1 to TRBJ2-1, with a tentative D call TRBD1 (6 bases). Per the germline V gene, CDR1 is MNHNS and CDR2 is SASEGT. V lost 4 bases to trimming and J lost 4 bases, with 14 bases between them. The CDR3 runs 15 residues. The CDR3 bases are TGTGCCAGCAGTGGTGCAGGGGCGAAGTACAATGAGCAGTTCTTC. It specifies CASSGAGAKYNEQFF.

The genes are TRBV28 and TRBJ2-2; maybe TRBD1 (5 bases). The germline V and J ends were trimmed by 1 base and 4 bases, with 10 bases remaining between them. The CDR3 has 15 residues. Germline CDR1 and CDR2: MDHEN and SYDVKM. CDR3 amino acids: CASSLSRAVTGELFF. The CDR3, as DNA: TGTGCCAGCAGTTTATCCAGGGCCGTCACCGGGGAGCTGTTTTTT.

This clonotype has only one observation. The chain employs TRBV6-5 and TRBJ1-4; TRBD1 agrees at 9 bases. Trimming cost V 0 bases and J 7 bases; bases outside gene matches: 0. This CDR3 region has 14 residues. CDR1 is MNHEY, CDR2 SVGAGI, per germline. This CDR3 reads CASSYSDRGEKLFF. The CDR3 bases are TGTGCCAGCAGTTACTCGGACAGGGGTGAAAAACTGTTTTTT.

The chain uses TRBV30 and TRBJ2-7, with no clear D. Between the trimmed V and J ends, which lost 1 base and 4 bases, there was a span of 5 bases. Germline V CDR1 and CDR2: GTSNPN, SVGIG (reference sequence). The CDR3 is 11 residues long. The DNA of the CDR3 is TGTGCCTGGAGTGCCTCTTACGAGCAGTACTTC. It is translated as CAWSASYEQYF.

The V and J genes are TRBV6-2 or TRBV6-3 and TRBJ2-3; 9 positions agree with TRBD2. Trimming cost V 2 bases and J 7 bases; bases outside gene matches: 7. From germline, CDR1 is MNHEY and CDR2 SVGEGT. The CDR3 runs 15 residues. The CDR3 nucleotides are TGTGCCAGCAGTTACGAGTCTAGCGGGGCGAATACGCAGTATTTT. Translated, it gives CASSYESSGANTQYF.

The chain joins TRBV19 to TRBJ2-6; weak D call: TRBD1 (5 bases). V lost 5 bases, J lost 5 bases, and 16 bases lay in between. The CDR3 runs to 16 residues. Per germline, CDR1 LNHDA and CDR2 SQIVND (reference sequence). The CDR3 protein is CASSPDTGTWANVLTF. DNA for the CDR3: TGTGCCAGTAGTCCTGACACAGGCACGTGGGCCAACGTCCTGACTTTC.

The chain couples TRBV7-2 to TRBJ2-7, with D perhaps matching TRBD1 or TRBD2 (5 bases each). The CDR3 length is 14 residues. V lost 5 bases and J lost 3, with 14 bases in between. Germline assignment: CDR1 SGHTA and CDR2 FQGNSA. Here the CDR3 DNA reads TGTGCCAGCAGCCCTGGGGGAAGGGTCTACGAGCAGTACTTC. It translates to CASSPGGRVYEQYF.

The chain is built from TRBV24-1 and TRBJ2-3, with 9 bases identical to TRBD1. The length of the CDR3 is 18 residues. Per the germline V gene, CDR1 is KGHDR and CDR2 is SFDVKD. The J segment lost 6 bases and the V segment lost 2 bases, leaving 14 bases of the junction unmatched. The CDR3 region has the DNA TGTGCCACCAGTGATTCTGTCCAGGGACAGGGACGTCGGGATACGCAGTATTTT. This sequence encodes CATSDSVQGQGRRDTQYF.

V and J are TRBV3-1 and TRBJ1-3; D is ambiguous. The CDR3 runs 12 residues. V dropped 1 base and J dropped 7 bases, with 5 bases sitting between them. Germline CDR1 LGHDT, CDR2 YNNKEL (reference sequence). The CDR3 region is CASSQVFNTIYF. For the CDR3, the DNA is TGTGCCAGCAGCCAAGTGTTTAACACCATATATTTT.

The genes are TRBV19 and TRBJ2-7; 9 bases agree with TRBD1. Germline V gives CDR1 LNHDA, CDR2 SQIVND (reference sequence). V dropped 4 bases and J dropped 2; count of bases not matched to a gene: 9. This CDR3 is 16 amino acids long. The CDR3, as DNA: TGTGCCAGTAGTACAATAATGGGACAGGGAGCCTACGAGCAGTACTTC. The encoded protein is CASSTIMGQGAYEQYF.

A few counts support this clonotype. This chain joins TRBV5-1 and TRBJ1-2; D not resolved. CDR1 SGHRS and CDR2 YFSETQ come from the germline V gene. V was clipped by 10 bases and J by 5 bases, with 15 bases between them. The CDR3 is made up of 12 amino acids. In nucleotides, the CDR3 is TGCGCCTCGACCAGGTCTGGGTATGGCTACACCTTC. Its protein is CASTRSGYGYTF.

The chain uses TRBV20-1 and TRBJ2-1; D perhaps matches TRBD2 (6 bases). V lost 6 bases and J lost 3, with 15 bases in between. CDR1 and CDR2 (germline): DFQATT, SNEGSKA (reference sequence). This CDR3 comprises 14 residues. CDR3 sequence reads: CSASREPYYNEQFF. CDR3 bases: TGCAGTGCGAGCCGGGAGCCCTACTACAATGAGCAGTTCTTC.